This is a list of T cell receptor beta chains from one sample in a study of OX40 agonist ivuxolimab in advanced cancers. Data came from immunoSEQ multiplex PCR; TCRdb stores just in-frame clones and leaves some out. The table lists under 25,000 clones, approximately 90% of them singletons. Sequencing used CD4+ or CD8+ T cells sorted from blood, obtained in a trial of the OX40 agonist ivuxolimab. The receptors were gathered from an adult with an advanced solid tumor such as melanoma, head and neck, liver or kidney cancer. Each CDR3 is given without its conserved first and last residue. Fields, in order: J gene, V gene, clone size, D gene, CDR3 length, CDR3 protein. D genes are given only for firm matches. Not all rows give a size; the values are once, few, many and, for expanded clones, a class.

TRBJ2-7	TRBV18	NA	NA	11	ASSPKQGYEQY
TRBJ2-5	TRBV6-1	NA	TRBD2	13	ASSERAGGQETQY
TRBJ1-5	TRBV2	medium-sized	TRBD1	12	ATDKGGSSQPQH
TRBJ1-5	TRBV4-1	NA	TRBD1	13	ASSTRTGRDQPQH
TRBJ1-5	TRBV2	NA	TRBD1	13	ASSDRGQPNQPQH
TRBJ2-5	TRBV30	NA	NA	12	AWSGGDPQETQY
TRBJ2-7	TRBV7-9	NA	TRBD2	13	ASSLGLADYYEQY
TRBJ1-2	TRBV7-6	once	NA	10	ASSSSPYGYT
TRBJ1-3	TRBV9	NA	TRBD1	14	ASSDRDRVDGNTIY
TRBJ2-1	TRBV4-2	NA	TRBD2	10	ASKLAGGLQF
TRBJ1-5	TRBV15	NA	NA	12	ATSRDGGNQPQH
TRBJ1-1	TRBV19	NA	NA	11	ASSRSEGTEAF
TRBJ2-7	TRBV16	once	NA	11	ASSQSGFYEQY
TRBJ2-7	TRBV7-2	NA	NA	14	ASSLDRAELGYEQY
TRBJ1-2	TRBV5-1	medium-sized	NA	12	ASSPGRTHYGYT
TRBJ2-5	TRBV6-4	NA	NA	13	ASLHSDSLQETQY
TRBJ1-2	TRBV7-9	NA	NA	12	ASSRGRTPGGYT
TRBJ1-6	TRBV5-6	few	NA	13	ASSLRAHVAVPLH